The entry below gives a single TCR beta chain sequence along with its context. By sample share, this clone is medium-sized (0.01 to 0.1%). Its antigen has not been determined. Qualities for individual bases were not recorded, and no much larger clone is one base off. From the cysteine through the phenylalanine, the CDR3 covers 13 amino acids. Just the 39-base CDR3 DNA is kept, in frame starting at base 1. From a lookup of the germline V gene, CDR1 and CDR2 are SGHRS and YFSETQ. The germline V and J ends show losses of 3 bases and 7 bases respectively, and no gene match explains 3 bases of the junction. These data originate in a study of control samples from healthy donors and cancer patients (dated by TCRdb to the early 2020s). The library was obtained by the immunoSEQ multiplex PCR assay. This is the immuneACCESS table as TCRdb keeps it, with only in-frame sequences that have V and J called. A part of the clones is gone; compared with another copy, unresolved V genes explain less than half, and the rest is unexplained. In this sample the table shows over 60,000 clones, 75% to 85% of which occur a single time. Roughly 6% of the sample is held by the ten biggest clonotypes.

Rearrangement joined TRBV5-1 to TRBJ2-2, with 7 bases in between that match TRBD2. This clonotype was sampled from a man aged 40-50 years in good health. The sequencing sample was made of blood. The CDR3 region reads CASSSRGVGELFF. The bases are TGCGCCAGCAGCTCCCGGGGGGTCGGGGAGCTGTTTTTT.